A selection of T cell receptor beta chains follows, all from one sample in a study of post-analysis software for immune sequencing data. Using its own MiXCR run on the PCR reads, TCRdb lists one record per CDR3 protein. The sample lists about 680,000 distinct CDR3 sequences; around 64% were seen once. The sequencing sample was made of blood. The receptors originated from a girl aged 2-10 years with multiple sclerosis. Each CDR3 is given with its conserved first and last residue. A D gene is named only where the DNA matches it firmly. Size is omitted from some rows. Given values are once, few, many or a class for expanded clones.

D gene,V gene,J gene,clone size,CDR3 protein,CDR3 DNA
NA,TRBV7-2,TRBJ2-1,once,CASSLFSRVSDEQFF,TGTGCCAGCAGCTTATTCTCGCGGGTCAGCGATGAGCAGTTCTTC
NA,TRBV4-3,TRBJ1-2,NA,CASSQDRAHYGYTF,TGCGCCAGCAGCCAAGACAGGGCCCACTATGGCTACACCTTC
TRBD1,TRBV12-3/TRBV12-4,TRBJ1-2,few,CASSFRDRGGHGYTF,TGTGCCAGCAGTTTCCGGGACAGGGGCGGCCATGGCTACACCTTC
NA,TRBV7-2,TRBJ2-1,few,CASSRGEQFF,TGTGCCAGCAGCCGGGGTGAGCAGTTCTTC
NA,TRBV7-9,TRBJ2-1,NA,CASSFLADHEQFF,TGTGCCAGCAGCTTCCTTGCAGATCATGAGCAGTTCTTC
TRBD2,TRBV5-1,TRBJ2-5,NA,CASSPLTSGVQETQYF,TGCGCCAGCAGCCCCCTCACTAGCGGGGTACAAGAGACCCAGTACTTC
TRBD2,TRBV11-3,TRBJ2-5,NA,CASSLGRAGGPRYEQYF,TGTGCCAGCAGCTTAGGGAGGGCGGGAGGCCCCCGGTATGAGCAGTACTTC
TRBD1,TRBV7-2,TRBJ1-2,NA,CASSPQRDRAGYTF,TGTGCCAGCAGCCCCCAACGGGACAGGGCTGGCTACACCTTC
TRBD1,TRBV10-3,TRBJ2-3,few,CAISEGQGADTQYF,TGTGCCATCAGTGAAGGACAGGGGGCAGATACGCAGTATTTT
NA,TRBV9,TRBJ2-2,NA,CASSVELVRGDTGELFF,TGTGCCAGCAGCGTAGAGTTAGTCAGGGGAGACACCGGGGAGCTGTTTTTT
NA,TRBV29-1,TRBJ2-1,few,CSATSKNAVILGSYNEQFF,TGCAGCGCTACCTCCAAGAACGCCGTTATATTGGGCTCCTACAATGAGCAGTTCTTC
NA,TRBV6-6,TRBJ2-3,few,CASSYSRPPVPGTDTQYF,TGTGCCAGCAGTTACTCGAGGCCCCCAGTCCCGGGGACAGATACGCAGTATTTT
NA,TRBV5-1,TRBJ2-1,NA,CASSWRLPLRYNEQFF,TGCGCCAGCAGCTGGAGGCTACCCCTTCGATACAATGAGCAGTTCTTC
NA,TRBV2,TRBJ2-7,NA,CASSEVPAYEQYF,TGTGCCAGCAGTGAAGTCCCAGCCTACGAGCAGTACTTC
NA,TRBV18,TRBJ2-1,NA,CASPPGEGGDNEQFF,TGTGCCAGCCCACCGGGGGAAGGGGGAGACAATGAGCAGTTCTTC
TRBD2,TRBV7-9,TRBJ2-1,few,CASSYWTSGTYNEQFF,TGTGCCAGCAGCTACTGGACTAGCGGGACCTACAATGAGCAGTTCTTC